The rows below give T cell receptor beta chains drawn from one sample of a study of glioma-infiltrating T cells. Via MiXCR, TCRdb re-called the multiplex PCR reads, giving one row per CDR3 protein. The data show 90,000 to 110,000 distinct CDR3 sequences, less than 30% seen once. The source material was glioma tissue, nonneoplastic brain tissue, or PBMCs (not recorded which). All receptors derive from a human donor with low-grade glioma or glioblastoma, undergoing nonglioma brain surgery, or in good health (not recorded which). CDR3s include the opening cysteine and the closing phenylalanine or tryptophan. The D gene is left open where the match is weak. Clone sizes are given selectively: once, few, many, or a class where the clone is expanded.

D,V,J,size,CDR3,DNA
-,TRBV6-1,TRBJ2-1,once,CASSIYLCSVGPPNNEQFF,-
-,TRBV20-1,TRBJ2-7,many,CSASYRTSYEQYF,TGCAGTGCTAGTTACAGGACCTCCTACGAGCAGTACTTC
-,TRBV7-9,TRBJ2-5,-,CASSWTLTEETQYF,TGTGCCAGCAGCTGGACCCTGACGGAAGAGACCCAGTACTTC
-,TRBV20-1,TRBJ2-3,many,CSARDPRPVTDTQYF,TGCAGTGCTAGAGATCCCAGGCCCGTCACAGATACGCAGTATTTT
TRBD1,TRBV3-1,TRBJ1-4,many,CASSQDETGVLNEKLFF,TGTGCCAGCAGCCAAGATGAGACAGGGGTACTAAATGAAAAACTGTTTTTT
-,TRBV7-6,TRBJ1-5,many,CASSPGSLSNQPQHF,TGTGCCAGCAGCCCGGGGTCCTTAAGCAATCAGCCCCAGCATTTT
-,TRBV19,TRBJ1-5,many,CASRGGSPAGNQPQHF,TGTGCCAGCCGCGGGGGCTCTCCCGCAGGCAATCAGCCCCAGCATTTT
-,TRBV28,TRBJ2-7,many,CAGGGVRGYEQYF,TGTGCCGGGGGGGGCGTCAGGGGCTACGAGCAGTACTTC
-,TRBV28,TRBJ1-2,many,CAATGTYNYGYTF,TGTGCCGCAACAGGGACTTACAACTATGGCTACACCTTC
TRBD2,TRBV7-2,TRBJ2-7,-,CASTGMLAGGSYEQYF,TGTGCCAGCACTGGGATGCTAGCGGGCGGCTCCTACGAGCAGTACTTC
-,TRBV28,TRBJ1-2,many,CASSFPDGYTF,TGTGCCAGCAGTTTTCCGGATGGCTACACCTTC
-,TRBV28,TRBJ2-3,-,CASNPDEYQIDTQYF,TGTGCCAGTAATCCGGACGAGTACCAAATAGATACGCAGTATTTT
TRBD2,TRBV28,TRBJ2-1,many,CASSLGYIGLADSYNEQFF,TGTGCCAGCAGTTTAGGGTATATCGGACTAGCGGACTCCTACAATGAGCAGTTCTTC
-,TRBV5-4,TRBJ2-5,few,CASSLSGLFEETQYF,TGTGCCAGCAGCTTGTCCGGACTCTTTGAAGAGACCCAGTACTTC
-,TRBV28,TRBJ2-3,many,CASSPATLQGTDTQYF,TGTGCCAGCAGCCCGGCCACCCTACAAGGAACAGATACGCAGTATTTT
-,TRBV2,TRBJ2-7,many,CASTKGRTDSYEQYF,TGTGCCAGCACTAAGGGTAGGACAGACTCCTACGAGCAGTACTTC
-,TRBV6-4,TRBJ1-6,many,CASSDEGRGSPLHF,TGTGCCAGCAGTGACGAGGGAAGGGGTTCACCCCTCCACTTT
-,TRBV6-6,TRBJ1-2,many,CASSYSNNYGYTF,TGTGCCAGCAGTTACTCGAATAACTATGGCTACACCTTC
TRBD1,TRBV20-1,TRBJ1-1,many,CSAPKPGQGISTEAFF,TGCAGTGCCCCTAAACCGGGACAGGGGATAAGCACTGAAGCTTTCTTT
TRBD1,TRBV6-2/TRBV6-3,TRBJ2-3,many,CASRPPPGRGPDTQYF,TGTGCCAGCAGACCTCCCCCAGGCAGGGGGCCAGATACGCAGTATTTT
TRBD2,TRBV6-6,TRBJ2-5,-,CASSVTSERKETQYF,TGTGCCAGCAGTGTGACTAGCGAGAGAAAAGAGACCCAGTACTTC
-,TRBV15,TRBJ2-1,-,CATSRRGGQGQYEQFF,TGTGCCACCAGCAGACGGGGGGGACAGGGACAGTATGAGCAGTTCTTC
-,TRBV19,TRBJ1-2,many,CASATFYGYTF,TGTGCCAGTGCAACTTTCTATGGCTACACCTTC
TRBD1,TRBV4-3,TRBJ1-2,many,CASSQDQRQGHGYTF,TGCGCCAGCAGCCAAGATCAGCGACAGGGGCATGGCTACACCTTC
-,TRBV28,TRBJ1-3,many,CASSPGGRTSGNTIYF,TGTGCCAGCAGCCCCGGTGGCCGGACCTCTGGAAACACCATATATTTT
-,TRBV20-1,TRBJ1-2,many,CSARGGVYTF,TGCAGTGCTAGAGGGGGGGTCTACACCTTC
-,TRBV6-2/TRBV6-3,TRBJ2-3,many,CASKRIDSTDTQYF,TGTGCCAGCAAGAGGATCGATAGCACAGATACGCAGTATTTT
-,TRBV6-1,TRBJ2-7,many,CASVLVQGTSYEQYF,TGTGCCAGCGTTCTCGTCCAGGGAACCTCCTACGAGCAGTACTTC
TRBD1,TRBV15,TRBJ1-3,many,CATSRATGVSGNTIYF,TGTGCCACCAGCAGGGCTACAGGGGTCTCTGGAAACACCATATATTTT
-,TRBV4-1,TRBJ1-1,many,CASSHGADTEAFF,TGCGCCAGCAGCCACGGGGCGGACACTGAAGCTTTCTTT
-,TRBV2,TRBJ2-2,many,CASSPFKVDGELFF,TGTGCCAGCAGCCCGTTTAAGGTCGACGGGGAGCTGTTTTTT
-,TRBV24-1,TRBJ2-7,many,CATSDPSTYEQYF,TGTGCCACCAGTGATCCAAGTACTTACGAGCAGTACTTC
-,TRBV19,TRBJ2-4,once,CASTHRETKNIQYF,TGTGCCAGTACTCACAGGGAGACCAAAAACATTCAGTACTTC
-,TRBV15,TRBJ1-2,many,CATSRPPPTRKGYTF,TGTGCCACCAGCAGACCACCCCCCACACGGAAGGGCTACACCTTC
TRBD1,TRBV6-1,TRBJ1-2,many,CASSLTGHYGYTF,TGTGCCAGCAGTCTGACAGGGCACTATGGCTACACCTTC
-,TRBV6-6,TRBJ2-7,many,CASSYSRGSYEQYF,TGTGCCAGCAGTTACTCTCGGGGGAGCTACGAGCAGTACTTC
-,TRBV29-1,TRBJ1-2,many,CSVVVGDGYTF,TGCAGCGTTGTAGTGGGGGATGGCTACACCTTC